A selection of T cell receptor beta chains follows, all from one sample in a study of Graves' ophthalmopathy and Graves' hyperthyroidism. TCRdb itself ran the multiplex PCR reads through MiXCR, one entry per CDR3 protein. The sample has about 220,000 distinct CDR3 sequences, 20% to 25% seen once. Sequencing was done on a sample of peripheral blood. The receptors were sampled from a woman aged 50 to 60 with Graves' ophthalmopathy. Both conserved end residues are trimmed from each CDR3. A clone size is listed for some rows: how often the clone was seen (once, few, many), or a class if it is expanded.

>few|TRBV3-1|TRBJ2-3
ASSQVAAGVPDTQY
>many|TRBV7-2|TRBJ2-5
ASSGPGSETQY
>many|TRBV6-1|TRBJ2-6
ATRSEANVLT
>many|TRBV15|TRBJ2-7
ATSRELQGGEQY
>NA|TRBV18|TRBJ2-7
ASSTDNYEQY
>NA|TRBV20-1|TRBJ2-4
SATSRTARQSILKNIQY
>many|TRBV5-1|TRBJ1-1
ASSLGDRMGTEAF
>many|TRBV5-1|TRBJ2-4
ASSLDERGQAKNIQY
>NA|TRBV12-3/TRBV12-4|TRBJ1-1
ASSLKGSGTEAF
>NA|TRBV4-2|TRBJ2-5
ASSQDLGLETQY
>many|TRBV20-1|TRBJ2-2
SARVGPGTGELF
>many|TRBV29-1|TRBJ1-2
SVSPGGANNYGYT
>many|TRBV6-4|TRBJ1-3
ASRPTGQGASGNTIY
>once|TRBV12-3/TRBV12-4|TRBJ1-1
ASGLGNRAF
>many|TRBV20-1|TRBJ2-5
SAGRGGYQETQY
>many|TRBV28|TRBJ2-7
ASGYRHRAYEQY
>many|TRBV5-1|TRBJ2-7
ASSLVADYEQY
>many|TRBV5-1|TRBJ2-5
ASSLARREEDPQY
>many|TRBV11-2|TRBJ1-2
ASSLDHGYIGYT
>many|TRBV6-1|TRBJ2-7
ASSAGTSGYEQY
>NA|TRBV6-1|TRBJ1-5
ASHDRGNQPQH
>few|TRBV20-1|TRBJ2-2
SARGSYTGELF
>few|TRBV12-3/TRBV12-4|TRBJ1-1
ASSPQGENTEAF